This T cell receptor (beta chain) was captured by sequencing in a study of T-cell memory formation after mild COVID-19. With regard to this clonotype: Its target is unknown.

The length of the CDR3 is 14 residues. Unmatched junction bases numbered 10, after V lost 9 bases and J lost 4 bases. The germline V gene has CDR1 MNHEY and CDR2 SMNVEV (reference sequence). Study-wide findings and caveats: Unconfirmed was the SARS-CoV-2 specificity of second-wave clones that peaked on day 37. CM and EM subsets held most contracting CD4+ clones; EMRA held CD8+ ones.

TCRdb re-called the 5' RACE reads with MiXCR, one entry per CDR3 protein. Of more than 250,000 distinct CDR3 sequences listed, about 16% were seen once; the top ten hold 22%. The receptor comes from a man aged 18-30 years who had mild COVID-19 (a few samples of this study predate the infection). Cell type and time point are not known. The rearrangement joins TRBV27 to TRBJ2-7; 9 bases agree with TRBD1. The specimen sequenced was PBMCs or a T cell subset sorted from them (not recorded which). CDR3 DNA: TGTGCCAGTGGGAACAGGGGGCGTTCTTACGAGCAGTACTTC. Its protein product is CASGNRGRSYEQYF.